The 7 T cell receptor beta chains listed next were all sequenced from one sample in a study of response to subunit inactivated influenza vaccine. One entry per CDR3 protein, called by TCRdb with MiXCR from the RT-PCR reads. The top ten clones hold around 9.9% of a sample with more than 600,000 distinct CDR3 sequences, around 18% of them seen once. The specimen was PBMCs from blood, collected around 5 days after vaccination. The receptor source for this set is a man aged 50-60 years who received an inactivated influenza vaccine.

This clonotype has just a few counts. The chain couples TRBV7-2 to TRBJ1-2; D gene unclear. Trimming shortened V by 9 bases and J by 13 bases, and 24 bases separated the two germline ends. The CDR3 runs 13 residues. Germline V gives CDR1 SGHTA, CDR2 FQGNSA. DNA for the CDR3: TGTGCCAGTGACCCGGGCCTGGAGAATGGGATCACCTTC. Translated: CASDPGLENGITF.

This clonotype was seen only once. V is TRBV19 and J is TRBJ2-2; TRBD2 agrees at 10 bases. The V gene end was trimmed by 7 bases and the J gene end by 2 bases; junction bases not matched to a gene: 10. CDR1 LNHDA and CDR2 SQIVND come from the germline V gene (reference sequence). This CDR3 is 17 amino acids long. The CDR3 DNA follows: TGTGCCAGTACCTCAAGACAGCGGGGGGGAAACACCGGGGAGCTGTTTTTT. Its translation is CASTSRQRGGNTGELFF.

The V call is TRBV6-6, the J call TRBJ2-5; D remains ambiguous. The CDR3 contains 12 residues. V dropped 6 bases and J dropped 1 base, with 6 bases sitting between them. Looked up from germline, CDR1 is MNHNY and CDR2 is SVGAGI (reference sequence). CDR3 residues: CASSDTQETQYF. CDR3 DNA: TGTGCCAGCAGCGACACCCAAGAGACCCAGTACTTC.

This clonotype was detected only a few times. The chain combines TRBV10-3 with TRBJ2-1; D is ambiguous. The CDR3 runs to 14 residues. The germline CDR1 and CDR2 sequences are ENHRY and SYGVKD. Trimming pared 7 bases from V and 0 bases from J, leaving 10 bases between. CDR3 residues: CAITGSNSYNEQFF. The CDR3 nucleotides are TGTGCCATCACTGGCTCTAACTCCTACAATGAGCAGTTCTTC.

The gene calls are TRBV24-1 and TRBJ2-4, with 7 bases fitting TRBD2. J was trimmed by 0 bases and V by 5 bases; bases with no gene match: 3. In germline, CDR1 is KGHDR, CDR2 SFDVKD. This CDR3 region has 15 residues. The CDR3 sequence: CATSGGGGAKNIQYF. The CDR3 nucleotides are TGTGCCACCAGTGGTGGGGGGGGAGCCAAAAACATTCAGTACTTC.

The chain carries TRBV10-3 and TRBJ2-1, with D possibly TRBD2 on 6 matching bases. Trimming left V 4 bases short and J 8 bases short, with 12 bases between. From germline, CDR1 is ENHRY and CDR2 SYGVKD. This CDR3 contains 13 residues. The CDR3, as DNA: TGTGCCATCAGTGTTGGGGGGAAATATGAGCAGTTCTTC. Translated: CAISVGGKYEQFF.

This clonotype was recorded a few times. This chain joins TRBV28 and TRBJ1-3; D not resolved. Germline V gene sequence: CDR1 MDHEN, CDR2 SYDVKM. The CDR3 is 16 residues long. Trimming stripped 5 bases from V and 0 bases from J, with 14 bases between. The DNA for the CDR3 is TGTGCCAGCAGTCTATACTGGACGGACTCTGGAAACACCATATATTTT. Amino acids: CASSLYWTDSGNTIYF. Complete variable domain (other parts from reference TRBV28 and TRBJ1-3): DVKVTQSSRYLVKRTGEKVFLECVQDMDHENMFWYRQDPGLGLRLIYFSYDVKMKEKGDIPEGYSVSREKKERFSLILESASTNQTSMYLCASSLYWTDSGNTIYFGEGSWLTVV.